The 15 T cell receptor beta chains reported below all come from one sample, sequenced in a study of T cells in Graves' hyperthyroidism and ophthalmopathy. The source material, RNA transcripts, was used to amplify TCR beta CDR3 regions. The HTBI primer set served for first-round RT-PCR of the TCR CDR3. From the multiplex PCR reads, TCRdb called clonotypes with MiXCR, one entry per CDR3 protein. The table includes 300,000 to 450,000 distinct CDR3 sequences, over 10% detected once. Material: blood. These receptors were obtained from a woman aged 18-29 years with Graves' hyperthyroidism.

This clonotype was seen many times. This rearrangement joins TRBV2 to TRBJ1-5; D is unclear. Trimming took off 2 bases at V and 7 bases at J, with 12 bases between the two ends. Germline loops: CDR1 SNHLY, CDR2 FYNNEI. The CDR3 covers 14 residues. CDR3 sequence reads: CASSEREGSQPQHF. DNA for the CDR3: TGTGCCAGCAGTGAACGGGAGGGAAGCCAGCCCCAGCATTTT.

About this clonotype: Sequence at one end of the junction differs from germline and may be a read error. The V call is TRBV19, the J call TRBJ2-7; 9 bases line up with TRBD1. CDR3 length: 17 amino acids. CDR1 LNHDA and CDR2 SQIVND come from the germline V gene (reference sequence). The CDR3 spells CASTGQGNATPSHEQYF. The CDR3 nucleotides read TGTGCCAGCACGGGACAGGGAAATGCAACCCCCTCCCACGAGCAGTACTTC. Full variable domain (missing parts from reference TRBV19 and TRBJ2-7): DGGITQSPKYLFRKEGQNVTLSCEQNLNHDAMYWYRQDPGQGLRLIYYSQIVNDFQKGDIAEGYSVSREKKESFPLTVTSAQKNPTAFYLCASTGQGNATPSHEQYFGPGTRLTVT.

This clonotype was detected ten times or more. The CDR3 is CASSFGPPDGTGELFF. CDR3 coding DNA: TGTGCCAGCAGTTTCGGTCCGCCAGATGGGACCGGGGAGCTGTTTTTT. This chain uses TRBV28 with TRBJ2-2; D not resolved. V lost 3 bases and J lost 5, with 16 bases in between. The germline gives CDR1 MDHEN, CDR2 SYDVKM. This CDR3 is 16 amino acids long.

Ten or more counts support this clonotype. The chain recombines TRBV11-3 with TRBJ2-5; unclear D gene. CDR3 length: 13 residues. The V and J ends lost 4 bases and 1 base respectively, with 7 bases between them. CDR1 is SGHNT, CDR2 YENEEA, per germline. CDR3: CASSSETQETQYF. CDR3 DNA sequence: TGTGCCAGCAGCTCGGAGACCCAAGAGACCCAGTACTTC. The full variable domain, completed using reference TRBV11-3 and TRBJ2-5, is EAGVVQSPRYKIIEKKQPVAFWCNPISGHNTLYWYLQNLGQGPELLIRYENEEAVDDSQLPKDRFSAERLKGVDSTLKIQPAELGDSAVYLCASSSETQETQYFGPGTRLLVL.

This clonotype was recorded many times. J is TRBJ2-3 and V is TRBV5-1, with TRBD2 identical over 9 bases. Germline-derived CDR1 and CDR2 are SGHRS and YFSETQ. This CDR3 is 18 amino acids long. The ends lost 0 bases at V and 3 bases at J; junction bases unmatched: 11. The CDR3 spells CASSLDAGGASRTDTQYF. In nucleotides, the CDR3 is TGCGCCAGCAGCTTGGACGCGGGGGGGGCGAGTCGGACAGATACGCAGTATTTT.

There are many counts of this clonotype. V gene TRBV2 combines with J gene TRBJ2-3, with D unresolved. Germline CDR1 SNHLY, CDR2 FYNNEI. The CDR3 runs 18 residues. With 2 bases removed from V and 4 bases from J, the gap between germline ends came to 22 bases. The CDR3 sequence is CASSETRAMSIQADTQYF. DNA of the CDR3: TGTGCCAGCAGTGAAACCCGGGCGATGTCGATCCAGGCAGATACGCAGTATTTT.

This sequence joins TRBV27 and TRBJ1-6, with TRBD1 as a possible D gene (5 bases). The CDR3 contains 16 residues. Looked up from germline, CDR1 is MNHEY and CDR2 is SMNVEV (reference sequence). The V gene lost 3 bases and the J gene lost 6 bases, with 15 bases spanning the gap. DNA for the CDR3: TGTGCCAGCAGTTTGTGGCCGGGGGGAAGTAATTCACCCCTCCACTTT. Translated: CASSLWPGGSNSPLHF.

This clonotype was observed a handful of times. The rearrangement links TRBV5-1 to TRBJ1-1; D is perhaps TRBD1 (5 bases). The CDR3 loop spans 15 amino acids. The ends were cut back, 0 bases at V and 3 bases at J, with 12 bases in the middle. In germline, CDR1 is SGHRS, CDR2 YFSETQ. In DNA form, the CDR3 reads TGCGCCAGCAGCTTGGATGGGGGATCTCACACTGAAGCTTTCTTT. Translation: CASSLDGGSHTEAFF.

There are many counts of this clonotype. The rearrangement links TRBV5-1 to TRBJ2-1; either TRBD1 or TRBD2 may supply D (5 bases each). Germline CDR1 reads SGHRS; CDR2 reads YFSETQ. The CDR3 is 14 residues long. Trimming removed 0 bases at V and 3 bases at J, with 7 bases between. The CDR3 nucleotides read TGCGCCAGCAGCTTGGTGGGGGACTACAATGAGCAGTTCTTC. Protein: CASSLVGDYNEQFF.

This clonotype was seen at least ten times. The chain recombines TRBV6-1 with TRBJ1-5, with unresolved D. There are 13 residues in the CDR3. Per the germline V gene, CDR1 is MNHNS and CDR2 is SASEGT. V was pared by 3 bases and J by 6 bases, with 9 bases between. The CDR3: CASSEVSSQPQHF. The CDR3 DNA reads as TGTGCCAGCAGTGAGGTTTCGAGTCAGCCCCAGCATTTT.

This clonotype came up many times. The chain links TRBV20-1 to TRBJ1-1, with 8 bases aligning to TRBD1. CDR1 DFQATT and CDR2 SNEGSKA come from the germline V gene (reference sequence). This CDR3 has 13 amino acids. Trimming at V came to 6 bases and at J to 4 bases, leaving 7 bases not matched to a gene. The CDR3 region has the DNA TGCAGTGCCGGGACAGGCTCCGCCACTGAAGCTTTCTTT. Its translation is CSAGTGSATEAFF.

This clonotype was counted many times. The V call is TRBV11-3, the J call TRBJ2-3; 8 bases align to TRBD2. Germline assignment: CDR1 SGHNT and CDR2 YENEEA. Trimming took 5 bases from V and 0 from J; bases not matched to a gene: 1. The CDR3 spans 14 residues. The CDR3 loop reads CASSRGGSTDTQYF. DNA of the CDR3: TGTGCCAGCAGCCGCGGGGGGAGCACAGATACGCAGTATTTT.

This clonotype was observed at least ten times. The chain couples TRBV27 to TRBJ2-7; 13 bases fit TRBD2. The CDR3 is 14 amino acids. From germline, CDR1 is MNHEY and CDR2 SMNVEV (reference sequence). The trim removed 6 bases at V and 7 bases at J, leaving 6 bases unmatched. The CDR3 region is CASRGTSGKEEQYF. The CDR3 DNA sequence: TGTGCCAGCAGGGGGACTAGCGGGAAAGAAGAGCAGTACTTC.

This clonotype has at least ten counts. This chain uses TRBV7-2 with TRBJ1-4; the D is unclear. The CDR3 runs 15 residues. Trimming pared 8 bases from V and 0 bases from J, leaving 13 bases between. Germline V gives CDR1 SGHTA, CDR2 FQGNSA. CDR3 bases: TGTGCCAGCGGGGTTTGGGCCTCAACTAATGAAAAACTGTTTTTT. Amino acid sequence: CASGVWASTNEKLFF.

In this sample, this clonotype turned up many times. The CDR3 loop is CSAPGLIANTEAFF. The CDR3 DNA is TGCAGTGCTCCGGGACTGATAGCGAACACTGAAGCTTTCTTT. The chain couples TRBV20-1 to TRBJ1-1; a weak D match, TRBD1 (5 bases). CDR1 and CDR2 from the germline V gene are DFQATT and SNEGSKA (reference sequence). The CDR3 has 14 residues. V gave up 5 bases and J gave up 1 base, with 14 bases separating them.